Each of the 18 T cell receptor beta chains below was sequenced from the same sample in a study of blood T cell repertoires in COVID-19. Method: immunoSEQ multiplex PCR; TCRdb's copy keeps in-frame clones and lacks some. The table has just over 250,000 clones, around 80% seen once. Sequences were obtained from PBMCs or T cells enriched from blood (not recorded which). The origin of the receptors is a man aged 25 to 45 with acute COVID-19.

The V gene is TRBV6-5, the J gene TRBJ2-7; 10 positions agree with TRBD2. The CDR3 contains 14 residues. J was trimmed by 12 bases and V by 4 bases; bases with no gene match: 12. Germline values: CDR1 MNHEY, CDR2 SVGAGI. Here the CDR3 DNA reads TGTGCCAGCAGTTTGGGACTAGCGTCTCCGGGGCTGTACGTC. Protein product: CASSLGLASPGLYV.

V usage is TRBV27 and J usage is TRBJ2-7; D uncertain. CDR1 is MNHEY, CDR2 SMNVEV, per germline (reference sequence). Trimming removed 2 bases at V and 0 bases at J, with 8 bases between. The CDR3 contains 14 residues. The chain's CDR3 is CASSLTPSSYEQYV. The CDR3 DNA sequence: TGTGCCAGCAGTTTAACCCCTAGCTCCTACGAGCAGTACGTC.

The chain recombines TRBV14 with TRBJ2-3, with D perhaps matching TRBD2 (7 bases). The germline V gene encodes CDR1 SGHDN and CDR2 FVKESK. V was shortened by 0 bases and J by 2 bases, with 15 bases between the two germline ends. The CDR3 runs 17 residues. The CDR3 spells CASSQEAGQTYTDTQYF. As DNA, the CDR3 is TGTGCCAGCAGCCAAGAAGCGGGACAAACCTACACAGATACGCAGTATTTT.

This clone was picked up a small number of times. CDR3 nucleotide sequence: TGTGCCAGCAGTGCGGGACAGGCAAACACTGAAGCTTTCTTT. It is translated as CASSAGQANTEAFF. The rearrangement joins TRBV2 to TRBJ1-1; TRBD1 agrees at 8 bases. In germline, CDR1 is SNHLY, CDR2 FYNNEI. The CDR3 runs 14 residues. V dropped 4 bases and J dropped 2; count of bases not matched to a gene: 3. Drawing the rest from reference TRBV2 and TRBJ1-1, the complete variable domain is EPEVTQTPSHQVTQMGQEVILRCVPISNHLYFYWYRQILGQKVEFLVSFYNNEISEKSEIFDDQFSVERPDGSNFTLKIRSTKLEDSAMYFCASSAGQANTEAFFGQGTRLTVV.

The gene calls are TRBV4-3 and TRBJ2-1; 9 bases fit TRBD2. This CDR3 spans 15 amino acids. With 3 bases clipped from V and 5 bases from J, the junction kept 5 bases outside the gene matches. The germline CDR1 and CDR2 sequences are LGHNA and YSLEER. DNA for the CDR3: TGCGCCAGCAGCCACGGACTAGCGAGGAACAATGAGCAGTTCTTC. It is translated as CASSHGLARNNEQFF.

The rearrangement joins TRBV6-2 or TRBV6-3 to TRBJ2-5; 9 nucleotides agree with TRBD2. The CDR3 is made up of 17 amino acids. The V gene end was trimmed by 1 base and the J gene end by 5 bases; junction bases not matched to a gene: 11. Germline values: CDR1 MNHEY, CDR2 SVGEGT. CDR3 DNA sequence: TGTGCCAGCAGTTACTTATCTAGCGGGACAATATATGAGACCCAGTACTTC. Its protein product is CASSYLSSGTIYETQYF.

This clone showed up just a few times. The rearrangement joins TRBV5-1 to TRBJ1-1; perhaps TRBD1 as D (5 bases). This CDR3 comprises 18 residues. V shed 2 bases and J shed 0 bases, with 20 bases lying between them. From germline, CDR1 is SGHRS and CDR2 YFSETQ. The CDR3 loop is CASSFTVKGATVNTEAFF. The CDR3, as DNA: TGCGCCAGCAGCTTCACGGTGAAAGGGGCGACCGTGAACACTGAAGCTTTCTTT. The entire variable domain, with the rest obtained from reference TRBV5-1 and TRBJ1-1, is as follows: KAGVTQTPRYLIKTRGQQVTLSCSPISGHRSVSWYQQTPGQGLQFLFEYFSETQRNKGNFPGRFSGRQFSNSRSEMNVSTLELGDSALYLCASSFTVKGATVNTEAFFGQGTRLTVV.

The rearrangement uses TRBV27 and TRBJ1-4; D possibly corresponds to TRBD1 (6 bases). This CDR3 is 14 amino acids long. The germline V and J ends were trimmed by 3 bases and 4 bases, with 9 bases remaining between them. Germline loops: CDR1 MNHEY, CDR2 SMNVEV (reference sequence). This CDR3 is CASSFTGINEKLFF. CDR3 sequence (DNA): TGTGCCAGCAGTTTCACAGGGATTAATGAAAAACTGTTTTTT. The variable domain in full, with the rest retrieved from reference TRBV27 and TRBJ1-4, is EAQVTQNPRYLITVTGKKLTVTCSQNMNHEYMSWYRQDPGLGLRQIYYSMNVEVTDKGDVPEGYKVSRKEKRNFPLILESPSPNQTSLYFCASSFTGINEKLFFGSGTQLSVL.

The table lists this clone with a count of one. The chain joins TRBV14 to TRBJ2-1, with 9 bases fitting TRBD1. With V trimmed by 4 bases and J by 6 bases, 10 bases remained unmatched. CDR3 size: 16 residues. From germline, CDR1 is SGHDN and CDR2 FVKESK. CDR3 bases: TGTGCCAGCAGCCTGCGGGCGGGACAGGGTCCCAATGAGCAGTTCTTC. Translation gives CASSLRAGQGPNEQFF.

This clone was seen a few times. One end of the junction does not line up with germline, which may come from a read error. This chain links TRBV5-1 with TRBJ1-6; TRBD1 might be the D (6 bases). This CDR3 has 14 residues. Germline V lookup: CDR1 SGHRS, CDR2 YFSETQ. CDR3 sequence (DNA): TGTGCCAGCAGCTTGATGGGGGCGAATTCACCCCTCCACTTT. Protein product: CASSLMGANSPLHF.

The chain couples TRBV3-1 (or the pseudogene TRBV3-2) to TRBJ1-2; D unresolved. Germline CDR1 LGHDT, CDR2 YNNKEL (reference sequence). Trimming removed 2 bases from V and 8 bases from J, with 12 bases in between. This CDR3 spans 13 amino acids. The CDR3 DNA reads TGTGCCAGCAGCCAACGGGTCCCCAGCGGCTACACCTTC. Translating gives CASSQRVPSGYTF.

The V and J genes are TRBV12-5 and TRBJ2-5; D gene uncertain. The CDR3 totals 15 residues. From germline, CDR1 is LGHNT and CDR2 FRNRAP. V lost 0 bases to trimming and J lost 0 bases, with 8 bases between them. For the CDR3, the DNA is TGTGCTAGTGGTTTGGTATTGGCGGACCAAGAGACCCAGTACTTC. Its protein product is CASGLVLADQETQYF.

V and J are TRBV18 and TRBJ1-1; D is unresolved. Germline values: CDR1 KGHSH, CDR2 LQKENI. The CDR3 has 15 residues. Trimming left V 2 bases short and J 5 bases short, with 15 bases between. CDR3 in amino acids: CASSPSNPVQTEAFF. The CDR3 coding sequence is TGTGCCAGCTCACCATCGAACCCAGTCCAAACTGAAGCTTTCTTT.

As concerns this clone: Other DNA sequences in this sample translate to the same CDR3. J is TRBJ1-6 and V is TRBV3-1 (or the pseudogene TRBV3-2), with no clear D. Germline V gives CDR1 LGHDT, CDR2 YNNKEL (reference sequence). V dropped 0 bases and J dropped 6 bases, with 6 bases sitting between them. The CDR3 has 14 amino acids. The CDR3, as DNA: TGTGCCAGCAGCCAAGATCGCGGTAATTCACCCCTCCACTTT. It is translated as CASSQDRGNSPLHF.

On this clone itself: Mismatch with germline at one junction end may stem from a read error. The CDR3, as DNA: TGTGCCAGCAGCTACGGGACAGGAGTGGAGGGTGAGCAGTTCTTC. Residues: CASSYGTGVEGEQFF. The chain uses TRBV5-1 and TRBJ2-1, with 8 bases fitting TRBD1. The germline V gene has CDR1 SGHRS and CDR2 YFSETQ. This CDR3 has 15 amino acids. Filled out from reference TRBV5-1 and TRBJ2-1, the complete variable domain reads KAGVTQTPRYLIKTRGQQVTLSCSPISGHRSVSWYQQTPGQGLQFLFEYFSETQRNKGNFPGRFSGRQFSNSRSEMNVSTLELGDSALYLCASSYGTGVEGEQFFGPGTRLTVL.

The chain links TRBV5-5 to TRBJ1-2; 11 bases map to TRBD1. The CDR3 contains 16 residues. Germline trimming cut 0 bases from V and 6 bases from J; bases unmatched to any gene: 7. Germline CDR1 SGHKS, CDR2 YYEKEE (reference sequence). CDR3 region: CASSLVLGQGGDGYTF. For the CDR3, the DNA is TGTGCCAGCAGCTTGGTGTTGGGACAGGGGGGAGATGGCTACACCTTC.

The genes are TRBV6-4 and TRBJ2-1, with 7 bases matching TRBD2. J gave up 3 bases and V 2 bases, and 7 bases lay outside the gene matches. The CDR3 contains 16 residues. From germline, CDR1 is MRHNA and CDR2 SNTAGT. CDR3 in DNA: TGTGCCAGCAGTGACGGGGTAGCGGGTGACTACAATGAGCAGTTCTTC. Its protein product is CASSDGVAGDYNEQFF.

This chain joins TRBV7-3 and TRBJ1-1, with D uncertain. CDR1 is SGHTA, CDR2 FQGTGA, per germline. Between the trimmed V and J ends, which lost 1 base and 1 base, there was a span of 10 bases. The CDR3 runs to 15 residues. CDR3 in DNA: TGTGCCAGCAGCTTAAGTCAGATTGGGAACACTGAAGCTTTCTTT. Encoded protein: CASSLSQIGNTEAFF.